This TCR beta chain came from a study of cytomegalovirus exposure and HLA in healthy donors. The CDR3 has 15 residues. CDR1 is MDHEN and CDR2 is SYDVKM in the germline V gene. The ends were cut back, 1 base at V and 7 bases at J, with 14 bases in the middle. The PCR had 60 Vbeta and 13 Jbeta primers. Sequencing used immunoSEQ multiplex PCR; TCRdb keeps in-frame clones, though not all of them. Altogether under 300,000 clones are present, about 90% being singletons, with the ten largest covering 1.7%. This sequence was found in a girl under 10 years old in good health and CMV-seronegative. This chain links TRBV28 with TRBJ2-1; possibly TRBD2 for D (7 bases). Input material: PBMCs. Here the CDR3 reads CASSLLGGAGNEQFF. In DNA, the CDR3 is TGTGCCAGCAGTTTATTAGGGGGGGCAGGGAATGAGCAGTTCTTC.